The 24 T cell receptor beta chains below all came from one sample that was sequenced in a study of glioma-infiltrating T cells after dendritic cell vaccination. As to time point: after dendritic cell vaccination, including at tumor progression/relapse. The method was immunoSEQ multiplex PCR; TCRdb's version includes in-frame clones alone and lacks a portion of them. The sample includes approximately 92,000 clones, less than 90% seen only once; the top ten take 4.5% to 5.5%. Sequencing was performed on blood, taken after dendritic cell vaccination. Every receptor here comes from a human donor with glioblastoma.

The rearrangement joins TRBV11-3 to TRBJ2-1; 9 bases are shared with TRBD1. With 2 bases clipped from V and 9 bases from J, the junction kept 5 bases outside the gene matches. The V gene's germline CDR1 is SGHNT and CDR2 YENEEA. The CDR3 totals 14 residues. The CDR3 sequence is CASSLTGTGPEQFF. The CDR3 coding sequence is TGTGCCAGCAGCTTAACCGGGACAGGGCCTGAGCAGTTCTTC. Using reference TRBV11-3 and TRBJ2-1 for the parts outside the CDR3, the full variable domain is EAGVVQSPRYKIIEKKQPVAFWCNPISGHNTLYWYLQNLGQGPELLIRYENEEAVDDSQLPKDRFSAERLKGVDSTLKIQPAELGDSAVYLCASSLTGTGPEQFFGPGTRLTVL.

This chain uses TRBV5-1 with TRBJ2-1, with D maybe TRBD2 (7 bases). The CDR3 is 16 residues long. In germline, CDR1 is SGHRS, CDR2 YFSETQ. Trimming stripped 4 bases from V and 7 bases from J, with 21 bases between. In nucleotides, the CDR3 is TGCGCCAGCAGCAACCTGGGGGGGGCTAGCGTAAATGAGCAGTTCTTC. Its translation is CASSNLGGASVNEQFF.

The chain combines TRBV4-1 with TRBJ2-7; no firm D call. The CDR3 runs 13 residues. Germline V gene lookup returns CDR1 MGHRA and CDR2 YSYEKL. V gave up 3 bases and J gave up 4 bases, with 10 bases separating them. CDR3 in DNA: TGCGCCAGCAGCCACCCCCCCCTATACGAGCAGTACTTC. This sequence encodes CASSHPPLYEQYF.

This clone was seen only once. The chain recombines TRBV11-2 with TRBJ2-7; TRBD1 matches at 8 bases. This CDR3 is 16 amino acids long. With 5 bases clipped from V and 2 bases from J, the junction kept 11 bases outside the gene matches. Germline assignment: CDR1 SGHAT and CDR2 FQNNGV. The CDR3 DNA is TGTGCCAGCAGCACATCCGGGACAGGCACAACCTACGAGCAGTACTTC. Its translation is CASSTSGTGTTYEQYF. Based on the CDR3 plus reference TRBV11-2 and TRBJ2-7, the full variable domain is EAGVAQSPRYKIIEKRQSVAFWCNPISGHATLYWYQQILGQGPKLLIQFQNNGVVDDSQLPKDRFSAERLKGVDSTLKIQPAKLEDSAVYLCASSTSGTGTTYEQYFGPGTRLTVT.

This sequence joins TRBV2 and TRBJ1-2, with 7 bases that match TRBD1. The junction had 1 base not matched to a gene; V was cut back by 4 bases and J by 5 bases. The CDR3 runs 12 residues. Germline values: CDR1 SNHLY, CDR2 FYNNEI. This CDR3 reads CASSGQGYGYTF. The CDR3 bases are TGTGCCAGCAGTGGACAGGGATATGGCTACACCTTC.

The chain combines TRBV7-6 with TRBJ2-3; D is unresolved. The CDR3 has 15 amino acids. V was shortened by 1 base and J by 4 bases, with 12 bases between the two germline ends. Germline V gene lookup returns CDR1 SGHVS and CDR2 FNYEAQ. DNA of the CDR3: TGTGCCAGCAGCTTAGTCCGGATGGGCCCAGATACGCAGTATTTT. It encodes CASSLVRMGPDTQYF.

The V and J genes are TRBV10-3 and TRBJ2-7; the match to TRBD2 covers 10 bases. V was clipped by 5 bases and J by 4 bases; unmatched bases: 14. Germline V gene sequence: CDR1 ENHRY, CDR2 SYGVKD. This CDR3 is built from 17 residues. In nucleotides, the CDR3 is TGTGCCATCAGTCCCCGACTAGCGGGCCCTTGGAGTTACGAGCAGTACTTC. The encoded protein is CAISPRLAGPWSYEQYF.

The V and J genes are TRBV7-9 and TRBJ2-1; D gene ambiguous. CDR1 and CDR2 (germline): SEHNR, FQNEAQ (reference sequence). V was clipped by 1 base and J by 3 bases, with 16 bases between them. The CDR3 sequence is 17 residues long. CDR3 bases: TGTGCCAGCAGCTTAGGGTACTGGCAGGCACACTACAATGAGCAGTTCTTC. Amino acid sequence: CASSLGYWQAHYNEQFF.

The V call is TRBV19, the J call TRBJ1-5; 8 positions agree with TRBD1. Per germline, CDR1 LNHDA and CDR2 SQIVND (reference sequence). J was trimmed by 1 base and V by 9 bases; bases with no gene match: 11. The CDR3 is 16 residues long. The CDR3, as DNA: TGTGCCAGCGGGACAGGCGTCTTAGGAAGCAATCAGCCCCAGCATTTT. It yields the protein CASGTGVLGSNQPQHF.

The rearrangement links TRBV6-6 to TRBJ1-3, with TRBD1 as a possible D gene (5 bases). CDR1 MNHNY and CDR2 SVGAGI come from the germline V gene (reference sequence). The length of the CDR3 is 14 residues. Trimming left V 6 bases short and J 2 bases short, with 11 bases between. CDR3 in amino acids: CASSPGVPGNTIYF. For the CDR3, the DNA is TGTGCCAGCAGCCCGGGGGTACCTGGAAACACCATATATTTT.

V usage is TRBV7-2 and J usage is TRBJ1-5; D call uncertain. Per germline, CDR1 SGHTA and CDR2 FQGNSA. The CDR3 has 13 amino acids. V was shortened by 4 bases and J by 3 bases, with 7 bases between the two germline ends. CDR3 DNA: TGTGCCAGCAGCTCCTGGGCCAATCAGCCCCAGCATTTT. Amino acids: CASSSWANQPQHF.

As to this clone: The same CDR3 also results from other DNA sequences found in this sample. J is TRBJ1-2 and V is TRBV7-9; no firm D call. This CDR3 comprises 12 residues. V shed 3 bases and J shed 3 bases, with 5 bases lying between them. Per the germline V gene, CDR1 is SEHNR and CDR2 is FQNEAQ (reference sequence). The CDR3 DNA reads as TGTGCCAGCAGCTTTCCGGACTATGGCTACACCTTC. It codes for CASSFPDYGYTF.

V is TRBV5-1 and J is TRBJ2-3; 7 bases agree with TRBD1. Trimming cost V 3 bases and J 2 bases; bases outside gene matches: 3. This CDR3 is built from 14 residues. The V gene's germline CDR1 is SGHRS and CDR2 YFSETQ. CDR3 DNA sequence: TGCGCCAGCAGCTGGGACAGCCCCACAGATACGCAGTATTTT. Translation gives CASSWDSPTDTQYF.

In nucleotides, the CDR3 is TGCGCCAGCAGCTTGGCTCAGGGATCCTCTGGGGCCAACGTCCTGACTTTC. The encoded protein is CASSLAQGSSGANVLTF. The chain uses TRBV5-1 and TRBJ2-6; possible D gene TRBD1, 5 bases. The CDR3 length is 17 residues. The germline V gene has CDR1 SGHRS and CDR2 YFSETQ. V lost 0 bases and J lost 0, with 10 bases in between.

The chain combines TRBV10-3 with TRBJ2-5, with 8 nucleotides matching TRBD2. After removal of 3 bases from V and 5 bases from J, the junction contained 5 bases not matched to a gene. The germline V gene encodes CDR1 ENHRY and CDR2 SYGVKD. The CDR3 is made up of 14 amino acids. As DNA, the CDR3 is TGTGCCATCAGTGACGGGAGGGCCCTCGAGACCCAGTACTTC. Translated, it gives CAISDGRALETQYF.

The chain combines TRBV2 with TRBJ1-4, with D possibly being TRBD1 (5 bases). Per the germline V gene, CDR1 is SNHLY and CDR2 is FYNNEI. CDR3 length: 13 amino acids. The V gene lost 6 bases and the J gene lost 14 bases, with 19 bases spanning the gap. The CDR3 bases are TGTGCCAGCAGACAGGATGCGCCTCAAGGGCTGTTTTTT. It encodes CASRQDAPQGLFF. Together with reference TRBV2 and TRBJ1-4, the CDR3 gives the full variable domain: EPEVTQTPSHQVTQMGQEVILRCVPISNHLYFYWYRQILGQKVEFLVSFYNNEISEKSEIFDDQFSVERPDGSNFTLKIRSTKLEDSAMYFCASRQDAPQGLFFGSGTQLSVL.

This clone has a handful of counts. V usage is TRBV10-3 and J usage is TRBJ2-3, with 7 positions matching TRBD2. The CDR3 runs to 15 residues. The J segment lost 1 base and the V segment lost 4 bases, leaving 5 bases of the junction unmatched. The germline V gene encodes CDR1 ENHRY and CDR2 SYGVKD. CDR3 nucleotides: TGTGCCATCAGTGTAAGCGGGGCCGGCACAGATACGCAGTATTTT. It specifies CAISVSGAGTDTQYF.

The rearrangement uses TRBV30 and TRBJ1-4; D may be TRBD1 (6 bases). Trimming shortened V by 4 bases and J by 4 bases, and 13 bases separated the two germline ends. CDR3 size: 14 residues. Germline V gene lookup returns CDR1 GTSNPN and CDR2 SVGIG (reference sequence). The CDR3 region is CAWNRGQLNEKLFF. DNA of the CDR3: TGTGCCTGGAACCGGGGACAACTTAATGAAAAACTGTTTTTT.

The V gene is TRBV5-6, the J gene TRBJ2-1, with TRBD1 identical over 9 bases. J was trimmed by 8 bases and V by 4 bases; bases with no gene match: 10. From germline, CDR1 is SGHDT and CDR2 YYEEEE. The CDR3 loop spans 15 amino acids. CDR3 loop: CASSLPGTGTHEQFF. The CDR3 DNA follows: TGTGCCAGCAGCCTCCCGGGGACAGGGACCCATGAGCAGTTCTTC.

The CDR3 DNA follows: TGTGCCATCCCCCAGCCCGGACAGGGGGCTCGGTATGGCTACACCTTC. This gives the protein CAIPQPGQGARYGYTF. The V gene is TRBV19, the J gene TRBJ1-2, with TRBD1 identical over 11 bases. V lost 10 bases, J lost 5 bases, and 15 bases stayed unmatched. This CDR3 spans 16 amino acids. Germline values: CDR1 LNHDA, CDR2 SQIVND (reference sequence).

This chain links TRBV4-1 with TRBJ1-6, with 8 bases lining up with TRBD1. The junction had 6 bases not matched to a gene; V was cut back by 3 bases and J by 8 bases. CDR3 length equals 15 residues. Germline V gives CDR1 MGHRA, CDR2 YSYEKL. CDR3 sequence reads: CASSQGTGWDSPLHF. The DNA of the CDR3 is TGCGCCAGCAGCCAGGGGACAGGTTGGGATTCACCCCTCCACTTT.

The rearrangement links TRBV7-9 to TRBJ1-2, with a possible D match to TRBD1 (6 bases). Germline lookup yields CDR1 SEHNR and CDR2 FQNEAQ (reference sequence). Deletions cut 7 bases from V and 6 bases from J, with 15 bases between. CDR3 size: 13 residues. CDR3 sequence (DNA): TGTGCCAGCACCAGGACAGACACCGATGGCTACACCTTC. Its translation: CASTRTDTDGYTF.

The chain links TRBV5-1 to TRBJ1-1; D not certain. The germline V and J ends were trimmed by 4 bases and 1 base, with 20 bases remaining between them. The CDR3 is 17 amino acids. Germline V CDR1 and CDR2: SGHRS, YFSETQ. CDR3 DNA sequence: TGCGCCAGCAGCCCGCGGGATTGGACGTTAGGGAACACTGAAGCTTTCTTT. Its protein product is CASSPRDWTLGNTEAFF.

The rearrangement uses TRBV19 and TRBJ1-4; unclear D gene. This CDR3 region has 15 residues. Trimming left V 6 bases short and J 5 bases short, with 16 bases between. Germline values: CDR1 LNHDA, CDR2 SQIVND (reference sequence). The CDR3 loop is CASSRQTALNEKLFF. The DNA for the CDR3 is TGTGCCAGTAGCCGACAAACGGCCTTGAATGAAAAACTGTTTTTT. The whole variable domain, remainder taken from reference TRBV19 and TRBJ1-4, is DGGITQSPKYLFRKEGQNVTLSCEQNLNHDAMYWYRQDPGQGLRLIYYSQIVNDFQKGDIAEGYSVSREKKESFPLTVTSAQKNPTAFYLCASSRQTALNEKLFFGSGTQLSVL.